The source of this T cell receptor (beta chain) is a study of cytomegalovirus exposure and HLA in healthy donors. Study overall: An early data release held some 89 million unique TCRs from HLA-typed donors.

Comments on this clone: Its specificity is not known.

Both 60 Vbeta primers and 13 Jbeta primers went into the PCR. Sequencing was performed with immunoSEQ multiplex PCR; in TCRdb, only in-frame clones are kept and a portion is missing. Of approximately 110,000 clones in the sample, roughly 81% were seen once. Study-wide points: Confirmation was obtained in vitro that a few CMV-associated chains are specific for CMV antigens. A later analysis, which compared TCR beta chains of equal frequency, found the HLA-associated ones more clonally expanded. In an earlier analysis, most TCR beta V segments were productive about 87% or about 30% of the time.

The receptor was derived from a woman aged 30 to 39 in good health and CMV-seronegative. The sequenced sample was PBMCs.

In DNA, the CDR3 is TGTGCCAGCAGTAAACAAGTTAACTATGGCTACACCTTC. Translation: CASSKQVNYGYTF. V is TRBV6-1 and J is TRBJ1-2, with D uncertain. This CDR3 region has 13 residues. CDR1 is MNHNS and CDR2 is SASEGT in the germline V gene. V was cut by 5 bases and J by 1 base, with 8 bases left in between.